Described below is a single T cell receptor (beta chain) sequence and its context. Its antigen is as yet unknown. From the reads, TCRdb called clonotypes with MiXCR, one entry per CDR3 protein. The data show hundreds of thousands of distinct CDR3 sequences, roughly 36% seen once. This sample is drawn from a study of T cell repertoires in cytomegalovirus infection. On the study more broadly: Indications of both CMV infection and matching HLA type were provided by public TCR beta signatures.

In germline, CDR1 is SGHTA, CDR2 FQGNSA. The CDR3 is 15 amino acids. V lost 0 bases and J 5 bases, leaving 13 bases between the germline ends. The rearrangement uses TRBV7-2 and TRBJ2-5, with D possibly matching TRBD2 (7 bases). This clonotype was obtained from a human donor in good health (CMV status not recorded). Some clones in this sample may be carry-over from other donors' samples. The sequencing here drew on cultured PBMCs, taken from culture after CMV antigen stimulation. The CDR3 loop is CASSLAGGGDETQYF. In DNA, the CDR3 is TGTGCCAGCAGCTTAGCGGGAGGGGGAGATGAGACCCAGTACTTC.